This T cell receptor beta chain stems from a study of T-cell memory formation after mild COVID-19. Germline V gene lookup returns CDR1 DFQATT and CDR2 SNEGSKA (reference sequence). The CDR3 runs 12 residues. V shed 3 bases and J shed 4 bases, with 7 bases lying between them. In this sample, this clonotype turned up a few times. TCRdb recomputed calls from the 5' RACE reads with MiXCR, one row per CDR3 protein. The table has about 57,000 distinct CDR3 sequences, 9.5% to 15% seen once. This chain joins TRBV20-1 and TRBJ1-5; D not resolved. The origin of this receptor is a man aged 18 to 35 who had mild COVID-19 (a few samples of this study predate the infection). Cell type and time point are not known. The sample taken for sequencing was PBMCs or a T cell subset sorted from them (not recorded which). The CDR3 DNA reads as TGCAGTGCTAGTAGGTCAAATCAGCCCCAGCATTTT. As protein: CSASRSNQPQHF.